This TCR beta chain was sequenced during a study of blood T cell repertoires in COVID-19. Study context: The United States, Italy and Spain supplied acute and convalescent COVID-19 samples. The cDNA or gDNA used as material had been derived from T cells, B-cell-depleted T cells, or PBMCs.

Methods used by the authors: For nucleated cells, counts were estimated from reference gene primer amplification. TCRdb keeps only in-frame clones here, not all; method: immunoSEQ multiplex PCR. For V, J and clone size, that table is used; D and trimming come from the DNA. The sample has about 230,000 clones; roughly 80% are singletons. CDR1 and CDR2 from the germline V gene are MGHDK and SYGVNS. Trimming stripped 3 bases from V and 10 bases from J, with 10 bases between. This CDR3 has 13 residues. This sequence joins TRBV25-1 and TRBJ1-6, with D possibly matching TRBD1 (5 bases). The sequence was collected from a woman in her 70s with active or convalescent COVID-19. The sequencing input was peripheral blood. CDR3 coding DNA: TGTGCCAGCAGTGACAGGGCTGGCTCACCCCTCCACTTT. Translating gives CASSDRAGSPLHF.